These 26 T cell receptor beta chains came from one sample sequenced in a study of Graves' ophthalmopathy and Graves' hyperthyroidism. The authors amplified TCR beta CDR3 regions, and they did so from RNA transcripts for repertoire sequencing. HTBI primers primed a first-round RT-PCR, and a second-round multiplex PCR followed. TCRdb reprocessed the multiplex PCR reads with MiXCR, giving one entry per CDR3 protein. The data hold 350,000 to 450,000 distinct CDR3 sequences, with about a sixth observed a single time. Material: peripheral blood. The receptors here all came from a woman under 30 with Graves' ophthalmopathy.

This clonotype has ten or more counts. At one of its ends the junction is not consistent with the germline gene, which may arise from a read error. V is TRBV11-2 and J is TRBJ2-5, with TRBD2 matching 12 bases. The germline gives CDR1 SGHAT, CDR2 FQNNGV. The CDR3 loop spans 17 amino acids. The CDR3 is CANSRPTSGGTQETQYF. CDR3 bases: TGTGCCAACAGCCGCCCGACTAGCGGGGGAACTCAAGAGACCCAGTACTTC.

The V gene is TRBV6-5, the J gene TRBJ2-1, with 7 bases fitting TRBD2. Germline-derived CDR1 and CDR2 are MNHEY and SVGAGI. The CDR3 is 13 residues long. Trimming at V came to 7 bases and at J to 4 bases, leaving 4 bases not matched to a gene. CDR3 loop: CASTSSGYNEQFF. The CDR3 DNA sequence: TGTGCCAGCACTTCTAGCGGATACAATGAGCAGTTCTTC.

This clonotype was detected once. The chain couples TRBV5-1 to TRBJ1-1; D gene uncertain. Germline CDR1 and CDR2: SGHRS and YFSETQ. This CDR3 is 15 amino acids long. Trimming left V 0 bases short and J 0 bases short, with 9 bases between. The CDR3 DNA is TGCGCCAGCAGCTTGGTGGGCCTTCTGAACACTGAAGCTTTCTTT. Translating gives CASSLVGLLNTEAFF.

In this sample, this clonotype turned up many times. The chain recombines TRBV7-2 with TRBJ2-5, with TRBD2 matching 12 bases. From germline, CDR1 is SGHTA and CDR2 FQGNSA. Germline trimming cut 8 bases from V and 5 bases from J; bases unmatched to any gene: 9. The CDR3 has 15 amino acids. CDR3 sequence: CASRTRLAGDETQYF. In DNA form, the CDR3 reads TGTGCCAGCCGCACCCGACTAGCGGGAGATGAGACCCAGTACTTC.

This clonotype was seen many times. V usage is TRBV5-1 and J usage is TRBJ1-1; D is undetermined. The germline gives CDR1 SGHRS, CDR2 YFSETQ. CDR3 length: 15 amino acids. V lost 0 bases, J lost 3 bases, and 12 bases lay in between. Here the CDR3 DNA reads TGCGCCAGCAGCTTGGTGGGAGCAAGTGACACTGAAGCTTTCTTT. Protein sequence: CASSLVGASDTEAFF.

This clonotype was seen many times. The rearrangement joins TRBV7-2 to TRBJ1-2, with D perhaps TRBD1 (6 bases). Per the germline V gene, CDR1 is SGHTA and CDR2 is FQGNSA. V lost 5 bases and J lost 7, with 11 bases in between. The CDR3 is 12 amino acids. As DNA, the CDR3 is TGTGCCAGCAGCCTTAACAGGGCTGGCTACACCTTC. Translated: CASSLNRAGYTF.

The rearrangement links TRBV7-3 to TRBJ2-7; 14 bases align to TRBD2. This CDR3 spans 17 amino acids. Germline V lookup: CDR1 SGHTA, CDR2 FQGTGA. V lost 4 bases to trimming and J lost 0 bases; unmatched junction nucleotides: 5. The CDR3 DNA reads TGTGCCAGCAGCTCGGGACTAGCGGGAGAGACCTCCTACGAGCAGTACTTC. Its translation is CASSSGLAGETSYEQYF.

There are a few counts of this clonotype. The rearrangement uses TRBV12-3 or TRBV12-4 and TRBJ1-2, with D perhaps matching TRBD1 (6 bases). V was trimmed by 7 bases and J by 4 bases, leaving 16 bases between them. The CDR3 consists of 14 residues. The CDR3 loop reads CASTTPGQSYGYTF. DNA for the CDR3: TGTGCCAGCACCACCCCCGGACAGTCCTATGGCTACACCTTC.

This clonotype has a count of ten or more. J is TRBJ2-5 and V is TRBV19; 14 positions match TRBD2. With 4 bases clipped from V and 5 bases from J, the junction kept 3 bases outside the gene matches. CDR1 is LNHDA and CDR2 is SQIVND in the germline V gene (reference sequence). The CDR3 has 15 amino acids. The CDR3 DNA is TGTGCCAGTAGTACCAGACTAGCGGGAGGGGAGACCCAGTACTTC. This codes for CASSTRLAGGETQYF.

The chain has TRBV12-3 or TRBV12-4 and TRBJ1-2; D unresolved. Trimming took off 5 bases at V and 8 bases at J, with 15 bases between the two ends. The length of the CDR3 is 13 residues. CDR3 sequence (DNA): TGTGCCAGCAGTACATCGAGCAGCTGGGGCTACACCTTC. It yields the protein CASSTSSSWGYTF.

This clonotype appeared a few times. This sequence joins TRBV29-1 and TRBJ1-1, with TRBD1 matching 9 bases. Germline V CDR1 and CDR2: SQVTM, ANQGSEA. CDR3 length: 13 amino acids. Germline trimming cut 7 bases from V and 0 bases from J; bases unmatched to any gene: 3. The CDR3 loop reads CSGDRVVNTEAFF. The CDR3 DNA reads TGCAGCGGGGACAGGGTTGTGAACACTGAAGCTTTCTTT.

This clonotype was counted ten times or more. The chain uses TRBV27 and TRBJ1-1; no clear D gene. This CDR3 has 14 amino acids. Trimming took 8 bases from V and 0 from J, leaving 13 bases between them. Germline assignment: CDR1 MNHEY and CDR2 SMNVEV (reference sequence). CDR3 in DNA: TGTGCCAGCCGGCGTGAGGGAGTGAACACTGAAGCTTTCTTT. Translating gives CASRREGVNTEAFF.

This clonotype was picked up many times. V and J are TRBV29-1 and TRBJ1-2; 9 bases match TRBD1. This CDR3 contains 14 residues. Germline-derived CDR1 and CDR2 are SQVTM and ANQGSEA. With V trimmed by 5 bases and J by 2 bases, 6 bases remained unmatched. The CDR3 DNA reads TGCAGCGTTCGTCCCGGGACAGGGAACTATGGCTACACCTTC. Its translation is CSVRPGTGNYGYTF.

This clonotype has a count of ten or more. The rearrangement joins TRBV12-3 or TRBV12-4 to TRBJ2-5, with TRBD2 matching over 8 bases. CDR3 length equals 18 residues. Losses at the gene ends were 5 bases for V and 5 bases for J; bases not matched to a gene: 19. The CDR3 loop reads CASSPRFGGAGAWETQYF. The CDR3 nucleotides are TGTGCCAGCAGTCCCCGGTTCGGGGGGGCCGGGGCATGGGAGACCCAGTACTTC.

This clonotype was seen ten or more times. The V and J genes are TRBV10-1 and TRBJ1-2; D not resolved. This CDR3 region has 13 residues. The germline V gene has CDR1 WNHNN and CDR2 SYGVQD (reference sequence). Trimming removed 7 bases at V and 1 base at J, with 10 bases between. The CDR3 here is CASICVVNYGYTF. The CDR3 DNA reads TGCGCCAGCATTTGTGTGGTTAACTATGGCTACACCTTC.

This clonotype has ten or more counts. The rearrangement joins TRBV12-3 or TRBV12-4 to TRBJ2-5; D possibly corresponds to TRBD1 (6 bases). The CDR3 has 15 residues. V lost 6 bases, J lost 5 bases, and 19 bases lay in between. DNA of the CDR3: TGTGCCAGCAGGCCGGGACAAGGCGTGGGGGAGACCCAGTACTTC. Translated, it gives CASRPGQGVGETQYF.

This clonotype was observed at least ten times. V is TRBV7-3 and J is TRBJ1-1, with a possible D match to TRBD1 (5 bases). CDR3 length equals 16 residues. The germline V gene has CDR1 SGHTA and CDR2 FQGTGA. The V end was cut by 5 bases, the J end by 1 base, with 17 bases between. The CDR3 is CASSQGRGIRNTEAFF. The CDR3 DNA sequence: TGTGCCAGCAGCCAGGGTCGGGGGATCAGGAACACTGAAGCTTTCTTT.

The chain couples TRBV19 to TRBJ2-5, with D hard to call. V gave up 1 base and J gave up 3 bases, with 9 bases separating them. There are 14 residues in the CDR3. The germline V gene has CDR1 LNHDA and CDR2 SQIVND (reference sequence). This CDR3 reads CASSIVPGKETQYF. The CDR3, as DNA: TGTGCCAGTAGTATAGTTCCAGGAAAAGAGACCCAGTACTTC.

This chain connects TRBV28 to TRBJ2-5; D is ambiguous. The V end was cut by 2 bases, the J end by 5 bases, with 9 bases between. The CDR3 extends over 13 amino acids. CDR1 and CDR2 (germline): MDHEN, SYDVKM. The CDR3 DNA reads TGTGCCAGCAGTTTAATTCAAAGCGAGACCCAGTACTTC. It encodes CASSLIQSETQYF.

The chain has TRBV6-5 and TRBJ2-7; 9 bases are a match to TRBD1. Germline assignment: CDR1 MNHEY and CDR2 SVGAGI. The CDR3 length is 16 residues. V trimming: 0 bases; J trimming: 3 bases; junction bases outside the gene matches: 6. CDR3 protein: CASSYSEGTGIYEQYF. CDR3 coding DNA: TGTGCCAGCAGTTACTCTGAAGGGACAGGGATCTACGAGCAGTACTTC.

This clonotype has a count of ten or more. The chain joins TRBV6-2 or TRBV6-3 to TRBJ1-5; the match to TRBD1 covers 7 bases. The V segment lost 6 bases and the J segment 0 bases; nucleotides outside the gene matches: 14. There are 18 residues in the CDR3. From germline, CDR1 is MNHEY and CDR2 SVGEGT. CDR3 amino acids: CASSSLGQASNSNQPQHF. The DNA for the CDR3 is TGTGCCAGCAGCTCCCTCGGACAGGCGTCGAATAGCAATCAGCCCCAGCATTTT.

This clonotype was counted ten times or more. The chain links TRBV5-1 to TRBJ2-1; perhaps D is TRBD1 or TRBD2 (5 bases each). Trimming took 4 bases from V and 7 from J, leaving 15 bases between them. Looked up from germline, CDR1 is SGHRS and CDR2 is YFSETQ. The CDR3 totals 14 residues. The CDR3 DNA reads TGCGCCAGCAGCCCGAGGGACCCCCGAAATGAGCAGTTCTTC. It yields the protein CASSPRDPRNEQFF.

This clonotype appeared many times. J is TRBJ1-5 and V is TRBV28, with TRBD1 identical over 7 bases. CDR3 length: 16 amino acids. From germline, CDR1 is MDHEN and CDR2 SYDVKM. V lost 5 bases, J lost 5 bases, and 12 bases stayed unmatched. CDR3 residues: CASSLGEGAPYQPQHF. CDR3 nucleotide sequence: TGTGCCAGCAGTCTAGGGGAGGGGGCGCCCTATCAGCCCCAGCATTTT. Full variable domain (rest looked up from reference TRBV28 and TRBJ1-5): DVKVTQSSRYLVKRTGEKVFLECVQDMDHENMFWYRQDPGLGLRLIYFSYDVKMKEKGDIPEGYSVSREKKERFSLILESASTNQTSMYLCASSLGEGAPYQPQHFGDGTRLSIL.

This clonotype was detected many times. The rearrangement joins TRBV10-3 to TRBJ1-2; D uncertain. Germline assignment: CDR1 ENHRY and CDR2 SYGVKD. Trimming took off 3 bases at V and 11 bases at J, with 16 bases between the two ends. CDR3 length equals 13 residues. The CDR3 spells CAISEPNSPAYTF. The CDR3 coding sequence is TGTGCCATCAGTGAACCAAACAGCCCGGCGTACACCTTC.

This clonotype was detected only a few times. CDR3 sequence: CASSLEVGQTAEAFF. The CDR3 nucleotides are TGTGCCAGCAGCTTAGAAGTGGGACAGACCGCTGAAGCTTTCTTT. The chain carries TRBV7-9 and TRBJ1-1; the match to TRBD1 covers 7 bases. The junction had 8 bases not matched to a gene; V was cut back by 1 base and J by 6 bases. The length of the CDR3 is 15 residues. Germline V gives CDR1 SEHNR, CDR2 FQNEAQ (reference sequence).

The sample holds many counts of this clonotype. The chain links TRBV10-3 to TRBJ1-5; D remains ambiguous. Germline V gives CDR1 ENHRY, CDR2 SYGVKD. There are 12 residues in the CDR3. The V end was cut by 7 bases, the J end by 5 bases, with 9 bases between. Here the CDR3 DNA reads TGTGCCATCAAGACCCGGGATCAGCCCCAGCATTTT. Protein product: CAIKTRDQPQHF.